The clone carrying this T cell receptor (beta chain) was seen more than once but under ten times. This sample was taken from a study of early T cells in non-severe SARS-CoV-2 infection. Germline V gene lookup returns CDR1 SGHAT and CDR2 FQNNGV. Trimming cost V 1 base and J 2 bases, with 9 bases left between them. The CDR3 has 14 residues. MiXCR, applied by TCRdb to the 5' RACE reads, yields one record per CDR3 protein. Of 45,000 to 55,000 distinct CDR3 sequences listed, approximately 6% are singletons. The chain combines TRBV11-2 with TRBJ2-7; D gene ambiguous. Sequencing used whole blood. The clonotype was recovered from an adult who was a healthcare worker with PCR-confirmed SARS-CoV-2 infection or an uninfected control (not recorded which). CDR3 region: CASSLAPSTYEQYF. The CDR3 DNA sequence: TGTGCCAGCAGCTTAGCGCCTAGTACCTACGAGCAGTACTTC.